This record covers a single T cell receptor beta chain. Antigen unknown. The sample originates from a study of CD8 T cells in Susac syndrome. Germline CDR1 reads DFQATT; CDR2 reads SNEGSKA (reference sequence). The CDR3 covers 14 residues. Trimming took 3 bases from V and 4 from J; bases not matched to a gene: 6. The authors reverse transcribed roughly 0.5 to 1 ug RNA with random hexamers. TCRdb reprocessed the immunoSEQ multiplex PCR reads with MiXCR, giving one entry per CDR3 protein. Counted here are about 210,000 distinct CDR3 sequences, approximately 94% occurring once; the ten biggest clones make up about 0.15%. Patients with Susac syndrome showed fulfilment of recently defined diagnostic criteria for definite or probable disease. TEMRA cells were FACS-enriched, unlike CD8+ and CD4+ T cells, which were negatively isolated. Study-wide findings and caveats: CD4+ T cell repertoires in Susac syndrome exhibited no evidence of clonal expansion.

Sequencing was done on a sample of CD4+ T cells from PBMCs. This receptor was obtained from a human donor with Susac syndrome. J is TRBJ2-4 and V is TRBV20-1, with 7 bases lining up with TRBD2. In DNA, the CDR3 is TGCAGTGCTAGGGGGGAGGGACCTAAAAACATTCAGTACTTC. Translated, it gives CSARGEGPKNIQYF.